The 17 T cell receptor beta chains listed next were all sequenced from one sample in a study of blood T cell repertoires in COVID-19. Generated by immunoSEQ multiplex PCR, the TCRdb table keeps only in-frame clones and is missing some. This table holds around 60,000 clones, just under 75% found once. Sequenced material: peripheral blood. These receptor sequences come from a woman aged 70-85 years with COVID-19, enrolled during active disease.

This clone was observed many times. The chain is built from TRBV7-9 and TRBJ2-3; 8 bases are a match to TRBD2. CDR1 is SEHNR and CDR2 is FQNEAQ in the germline V gene (reference sequence). V trimming: 5 bases; J trimming: 0 bases; junction bases outside the gene matches: 7. The CDR3 is 16 residues long. CDR3 loop: CASSTREGQSTDTQYF. CDR3 sequence (DNA): TGTGCCAGCAGCACCCGGGAGGGACAAAGCACAGATACGCAGTATTTT.

This clone was picked up a small number of times. The chain couples TRBV6-5 to TRBJ1-1; TRBD1 aligns across 9 bases. The CDR3 length is 15 residues. J was trimmed by 4 bases and V by 2 bases; bases with no gene match: 5. The germline V gene encodes CDR1 MNHEY and CDR2 SVGAGI. The CDR3: CASSYLMTGGTEAFF. As DNA, the CDR3 is TGTGCCAGCAGTTACCTCATGACAGGGGGCACTGAAGCTTTCTTT.

This clone was seen ten or more times. The V and J genes are TRBV4-3 and TRBJ2-3, with TRBD2 matching 13 bases. V dropped 0 bases and J dropped 2; count of bases not matched to a gene: 2. The CDR3 totals 17 residues. Germline CDR1 LGHNA, CDR2 YSLEER. CDR3 DNA sequence: TGCGCCAGCAGCCAAGAACTAGCGGGGGGGCCCACAGATACGCAGTATTTT. Translation: CASSQELAGGPTDTQYF.

This chain connects TRBV5-1 to TRBJ1-6; maybe TRBD1 (5 bases). The V end was cut by 0 bases, the J end by 10 bases, with 14 bases between. This CDR3 has 15 amino acids. Germline assignment: CDR1 SGHRS and CDR2 YFSETQ. CDR3 in DNA: TGCGCCAGCAGCTTGGACAGGCCCCTAGGATCACCCCTCCACTTT. This codes for CASSLDRPLGSPLHF.

This CDR3 reads CASIGVTRVFGNTEAFF. DNA for the CDR3: TGTGCCAGCATCGGGGTGACAAGGGTATTTGGGAACACTGAAGCTTTCTTT. The chain combines TRBV2 with TRBJ1-1; D gene uncertain. The CDR3 contains 17 residues. The V and J ends lost 7 bases and 1 base respectively, with 22 bases between them. Germline V CDR1 and CDR2: SNHLY, FYNNEI.

The V gene is TRBV24-1, the J gene TRBJ1-5, with 8 bases aligning to TRBD1. J gave up 3 bases and V 5 bases, and 11 bases lay outside the gene matches. CDR1 and CDR2 (germline): KGHDR, SFDVKD. The CDR3 covers 17 residues. The DNA for the CDR3 is TGTGCCACCAGTGTTATGGACAGGGTGGATGACAATCAGCCCCAGCATTTT. Translating gives CATSVMDRVDDNQPQHF.

This sequence joins TRBV3-1 (or the pseudogene TRBV3-2) and TRBJ1-3, with 7 bases lining up with TRBD1. The germline V gene has CDR1 LGHDT and CDR2 YNNKEL (reference sequence). The length of the CDR3 is 18 residues. The V segment lost 0 bases and the J segment 4 bases; nucleotides outside the gene matches: 12. Here the CDR3 reads CASSQEVWGTVYGNTIYF. The CDR3 DNA is TGTGCCAGCAGCCAAGAAGTTTGGGGGACAGTGTACGGAAACACCATATATTTT.

This clone was found a few times. The chain is built from TRBV29-1 and TRBJ2-1, with 7 bases matching TRBD2. From germline, CDR1 is SQVTM and CDR2 ANQGSEA. The CDR3 extends over 14 amino acids. Trimming at V came to 5 bases and at J to 7 bases, leaving 11 bases not matched to a gene. The DNA of the CDR3 is TGCAGCGTTCCCGGGGCGATGGGAGGGAATGAGCAGTTCTTC. Translation: CSVPGAMGGNEQFF.

This chain links TRBV11-2 with TRBJ2-3; 9 nucleotides agree with TRBD1. Germline V gene sequence: CDR1 SGHAT, CDR2 FQNNGV. This CDR3 is 15 amino acids long. The ends lost 5 bases at V and 5 bases at J; junction bases unmatched: 8. CDR3 amino acids: CASSTHRGRGDTQYF. The DNA of the CDR3 is TGTGCCAGCAGCACACACAGGGGGCGCGGAGATACGCAGTATTTT.

The rearrangement uses TRBV6-1 and TRBJ2-1; no clear D gene. This CDR3 is 11 amino acids long. V lost 3 bases and J lost 9, with 6 bases in between. Per germline, CDR1 MNHNS and CDR2 SASEGT. CDR3 loop: CASSERREQFF. DNA for the CDR3: TGTGCCAGCAGTGAGCGTCGTGAGCAGTTCTTC.

This clone was seen many times. The chain recombines TRBV9 with TRBJ1-2, with D possibly matching TRBD1 (5 bases). This CDR3 has 13 residues. V lost 3 bases to trimming and J lost 3 bases, with 9 bases between them. Germline lookup yields CDR1 SGDLS and CDR2 YYNGEE. The CDR3 region has the DNA TGTGCCAGCAGCGGAGGAGGGGACTATGGCTACACCTTC. Translated, it gives CASSGGGDYGYTF.

The chain employs TRBV11-2 and TRBJ1-2, with TRBD1 matching 8 bases. Germline loops: CDR1 SGHAT, CDR2 FQNNGV. This CDR3 has 13 residues. V was clipped by 5 bases and J by 2 bases; unmatched bases: 1. The CDR3 spells CASSPGGNYGYTF. As DNA, the CDR3 is TGTGCCAGCAGCCCAGGGGGCAACTATGGCTACACCTTC.

V is TRBV6-5 and J is TRBJ1-4; no clear D gene. V lost 5 bases and J lost 0, with 4 bases in between. The length of the CDR3 is 13 residues. Germline CDR1 and CDR2: MNHEY and SVGAGI. The CDR3 DNA reads TGTGCCAGCAGTCCGGCAACTAATGAAAAACTGTTTTTT. Translating gives CASSPATNEKLFF.

This CDR3 is CASSVGGTGTYEQYF. As DNA, the CDR3 is TGTGCCAGCAGCGTAGGAGGGACAGGGACCTACGAGCAGTACTTC. The rearrangement links TRBV9 to TRBJ2-7; 9 positions agree with TRBD1. The germline V gene has CDR1 SGDLS and CDR2 YYNGEE. After removal of 0 bases from V and 2 bases from J, the junction contained 3 bases not matched to a gene. The CDR3 is 15 amino acids.

J is TRBJ1-6 and V is TRBV18; TRBD1 agrees at 9 bases. The CDR3 contains 15 residues. V gave up 2 bases and J gave up 7 bases; unmatched junction bases: 3. Germline-derived CDR1 and CDR2 are KGHSH and LQKENI. The CDR3 reads CASSPETGGNSPLHF. CDR3 coding DNA: TGTGCCAGCTCACCAGAGACAGGGGGAAATTCACCCCTCCACTTT.

This clone was seen only a few times. The chain uses TRBV19 and TRBJ1-5; D is unresolved. This CDR3 spans 14 amino acids. V lost 7 bases and J 2 bases, leaving 12 bases between the germline ends. The germline V gene has CDR1 LNHDA and CDR2 SQIVND (reference sequence). CDR3 sequence reads: CASKSGSGNQPQHF. CDR3 bases: TGTGCCAGTAAGTCAGGTTCGGGCAATCAGCCCCAGCATTTT.

The chain uses TRBV24-1 and TRBJ1-1; TRBD1 might be the D (6 bases). Germline CDR1 KGHDR, CDR2 SFDVKD. The CDR3 consists of 14 residues. The V end lost 2 bases, the J end lost 10 bases, and 16 bases lay between the germline ends. The CDR3 sequence is CATSDSSYATGAFF. The CDR3 nucleotides are TGTGCCACCAGTGATTCCTCTTACGCGACAGGAGCTTTCTTT.